This TCR beta chain was identified during a study of chemoradiotherapy in HPV16-positive cancers. Study summary: Candidate HPV-specific T-cell clones and common TCR motifs came from functional assays in a couple of HPV16-positive patients. Study findings and constraints: HPV-responsive T-cell expansion during chemoradiotherapy was linked to improved recurrence-free survival in HPV16-positive patients.

The table came from immunoSEQ multiplex PCR; TCRdb's copy has only in-frame clones and leaves some out. The sample includes 25,000 to 35,000 clones, 75% to 90% seen only once; the top ten take around 5.5%. In the case of this clone: What it binds is unknown. A read error may produce the germline difference seen at one junction end.

Looked up from germline, CDR1 is SGHDT and CDR2 is YYEEEE. The CDR3 has 11 residues. The genes are TRBV5-6 and TRBJ2-7, with D tentatively TRBD1 (7 bases). The material sequenced was blood, taken from a patient who underwent chemoradiotherapy. The sequence was collected from a human donor with HPV-associated anogenital cancer. CDR3 amino acids: CASSLGQGEDF. The DNA for the CDR3 is TGTGCCAGCAGCTTGGGGCAGGGGGAGGACTTC.